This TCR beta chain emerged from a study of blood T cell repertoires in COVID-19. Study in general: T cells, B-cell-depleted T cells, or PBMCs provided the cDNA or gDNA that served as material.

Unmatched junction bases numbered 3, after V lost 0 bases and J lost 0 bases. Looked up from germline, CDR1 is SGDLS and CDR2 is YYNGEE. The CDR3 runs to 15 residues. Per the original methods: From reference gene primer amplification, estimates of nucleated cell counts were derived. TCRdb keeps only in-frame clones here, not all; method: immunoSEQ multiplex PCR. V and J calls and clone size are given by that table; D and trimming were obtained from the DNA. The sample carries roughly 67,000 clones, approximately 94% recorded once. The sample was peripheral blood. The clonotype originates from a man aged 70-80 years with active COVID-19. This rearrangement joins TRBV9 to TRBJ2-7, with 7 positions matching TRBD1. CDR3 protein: CASSVEGQSSYEQYF. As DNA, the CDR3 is TGTGCCAGCAGCGTAGAGGGACAGAGCTCCTACGAGCAGTACTTC.